This TCR beta chain was identified during a study of blood T cell repertoires in COVID-19. All enrollees were roughly 18 to 90 years old and from under 25 US areas. Participant-given clinical history determined each cohort assignment. CDR3 length equals 17 residues. Trimming removed 5 bases from V and 5 bases from J; junction bases left unmatched: 17. CDR1 and CDR2 (germline): PRHDT, FYEKMQ (reference sequence). As handled by the study authors: The assay estimated nucleated cells by amplifying reference gene primers. The data were produced by immunoSEQ multiplex PCR, yet TCRdb's version contains in-frame clones alone and is incomplete. The V and J calls and clone size are taken from that table; D and trimming were inferred from the DNA. The sample has fewer than 200,000 clones; 70% to 85% are singletons.

The source of this sequence is a woman aged 55-75 years with acute COVID-19. The chain recombines TRBV13 with TRBJ1-2, with 7 bases fitting TRBD1. Input material: PBMCs or T cells enriched from blood (not recorded which). The CDR3 reads CASSHGGGSQGIYGYTF. CDR3 bases: TGTGCCAGCAGCCACGGAGGGGGGTCACAGGGGATTTATGGCTACACCTTC.